This TCR beta chain is drawn from a study of blood T cells in healthy people across ages. Across the whole study: Template-switching capture recovered about one barcoded beta molecule per two T cells.

A word on this clonotype: Its antigen is unidentified. A read error may account for a junction end that differs from germline.

Individuals who donated were healthy Caucasians from Russia aged roughly 6 to 90. General study points: Diversity figures derived from one million T cells were judged to underestimate the true value.

Together with a sample-barcoded 5' primer, a J-beta primer mix was included in a second PCR lasting about 7 to 11 cycles. Through a template-switch adaptor with 12 random nucleotides, each cDNA molecule received a tag. One entry per CDR3 protein results from TCRdb running MiXCR on the 5' RACE reads. The data hold hundreds of thousands of distinct CDR3 sequences, with around 42% observed a single time. This CDR3 contains 15 residues. J is TRBJ2-1 and V is TRBV12-3 or TRBV12-4, with D perhaps TRBD2 (7 bases). This receptor was taken from a man in his fifties or sixties in good health. The material sequenced was blood. CDR3 in amino acids: CGSSLGGAVGNEQFF. CDR3 nucleotides: TGTGGCAGCAGCTTGGGGGGGGCGGTAGGGAATGAGCAGTTCTTC.